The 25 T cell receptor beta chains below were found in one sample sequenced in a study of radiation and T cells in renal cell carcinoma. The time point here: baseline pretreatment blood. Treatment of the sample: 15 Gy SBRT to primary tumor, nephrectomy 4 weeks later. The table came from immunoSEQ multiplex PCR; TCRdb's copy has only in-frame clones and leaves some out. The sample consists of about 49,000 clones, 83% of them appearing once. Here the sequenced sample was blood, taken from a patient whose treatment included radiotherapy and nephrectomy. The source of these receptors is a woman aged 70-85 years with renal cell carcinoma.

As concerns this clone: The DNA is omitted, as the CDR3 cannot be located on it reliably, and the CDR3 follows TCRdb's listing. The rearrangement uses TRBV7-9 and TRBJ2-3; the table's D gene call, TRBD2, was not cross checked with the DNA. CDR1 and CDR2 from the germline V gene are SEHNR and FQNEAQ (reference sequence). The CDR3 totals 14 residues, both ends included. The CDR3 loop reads CASSFGPGTDTQYF.

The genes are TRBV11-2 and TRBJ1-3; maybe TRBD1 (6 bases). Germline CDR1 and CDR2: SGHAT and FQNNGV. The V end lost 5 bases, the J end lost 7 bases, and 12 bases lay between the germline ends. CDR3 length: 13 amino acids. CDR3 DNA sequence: TGTGCCAGCAGCAGACTACAGGGCAACACCATATATTTT. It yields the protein CASSRLQGNTIYF.

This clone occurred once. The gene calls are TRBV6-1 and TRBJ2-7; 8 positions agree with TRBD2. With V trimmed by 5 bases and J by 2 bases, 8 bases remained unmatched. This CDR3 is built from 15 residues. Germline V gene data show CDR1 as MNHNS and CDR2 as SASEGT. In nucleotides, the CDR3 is TGTGCCAGCAGTTTGAACGGGGGACTAGCCTACGAGCAGTACTTC. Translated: CASSLNGGLAYEQYF.

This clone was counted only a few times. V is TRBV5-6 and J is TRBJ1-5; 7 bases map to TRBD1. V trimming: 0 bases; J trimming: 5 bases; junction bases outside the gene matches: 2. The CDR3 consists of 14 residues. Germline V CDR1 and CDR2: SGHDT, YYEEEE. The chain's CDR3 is CASSLGQGDQPQHF. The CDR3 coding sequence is TGTGCCAGCAGCTTGGGACAGGGAGATCAGCCCCAGCATTTT.

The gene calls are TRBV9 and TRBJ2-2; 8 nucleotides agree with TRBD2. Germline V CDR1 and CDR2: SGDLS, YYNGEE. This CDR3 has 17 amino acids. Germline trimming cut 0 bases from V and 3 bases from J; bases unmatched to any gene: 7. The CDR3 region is CASSVGDRGGDTGELFF. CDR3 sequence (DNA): TGTGCCAGCAGCGTAGGGGACCGGGGGGGCGACACCGGGGAGCTGTTTTTT.

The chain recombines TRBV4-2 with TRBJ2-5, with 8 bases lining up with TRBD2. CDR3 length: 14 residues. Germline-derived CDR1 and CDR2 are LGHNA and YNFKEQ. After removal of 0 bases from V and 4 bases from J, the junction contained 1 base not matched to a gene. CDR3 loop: CASSQDGGGETQYF. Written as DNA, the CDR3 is TGTGCCAGCAGCCAAGACGGGGGGGGAGAGACCCAGTACTTC.

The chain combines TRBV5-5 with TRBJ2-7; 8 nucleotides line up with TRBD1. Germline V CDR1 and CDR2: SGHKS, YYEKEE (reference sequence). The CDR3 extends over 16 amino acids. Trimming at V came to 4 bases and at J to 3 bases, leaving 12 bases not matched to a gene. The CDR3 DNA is TGTGCCAGCAGCGTAGGACAGGGTGTTACCCTCTACGAGCAGTACTTC. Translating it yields CASSVGQGVTLYEQYF.

CDR3 in amino acids: CASSYSGGVAYGYTF. The CDR3, as DNA: TGTGCCAGCAGTTACTCAGGGGGGGTTGCCTATGGCTACACCTTC. The V gene is TRBV6-5, the J gene TRBJ1-2, with a possible D match to TRBD1 (6 bases). Germline V gives CDR1 MNHEY, CDR2 SVGAGI. V gave up 0 bases and J gave up 4 bases, with 12 bases separating them. This CDR3 contains 15 residues.

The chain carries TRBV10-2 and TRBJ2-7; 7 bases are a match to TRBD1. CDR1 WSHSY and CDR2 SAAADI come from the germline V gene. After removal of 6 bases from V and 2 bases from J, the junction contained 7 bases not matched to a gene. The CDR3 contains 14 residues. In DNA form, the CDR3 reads TGCGCCAGCAGCCCGGGACAGTCAACCTACGAGCAGTACTTC. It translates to CASSPGQSTYEQYF.

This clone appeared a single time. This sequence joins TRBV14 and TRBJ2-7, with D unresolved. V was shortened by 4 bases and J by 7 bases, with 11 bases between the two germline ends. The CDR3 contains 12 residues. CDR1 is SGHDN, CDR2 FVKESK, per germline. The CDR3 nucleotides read TGTGCCAGCAGCCGAACCAGGAGTGAGCAGTACTTC. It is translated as CASSRTRSEQYF.

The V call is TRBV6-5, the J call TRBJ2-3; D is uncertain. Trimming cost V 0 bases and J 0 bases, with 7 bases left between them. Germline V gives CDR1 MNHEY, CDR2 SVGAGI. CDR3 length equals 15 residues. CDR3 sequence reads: CASSYSGQSTDTQYF. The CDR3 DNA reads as TGTGCCAGCAGTTACTCAGGTCAGAGCACAGATACGCAGTATTTT.

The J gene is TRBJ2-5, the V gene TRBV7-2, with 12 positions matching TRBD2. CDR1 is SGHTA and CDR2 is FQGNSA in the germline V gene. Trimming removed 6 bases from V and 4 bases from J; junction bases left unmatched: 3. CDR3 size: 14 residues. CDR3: CASRTSGSLETQYF. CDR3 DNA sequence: TGTGCCAGCAGGACTAGCGGGAGTTTAGAGACCCAGTACTTC.

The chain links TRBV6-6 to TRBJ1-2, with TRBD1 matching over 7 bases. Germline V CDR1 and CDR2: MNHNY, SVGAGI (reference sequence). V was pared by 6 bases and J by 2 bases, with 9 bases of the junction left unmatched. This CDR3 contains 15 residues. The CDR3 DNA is TGTGCCAGCAGAAAACAACCGGGACAGAACTATGGCTACACCTTC. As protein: CASRKQPGQNYGYTF.

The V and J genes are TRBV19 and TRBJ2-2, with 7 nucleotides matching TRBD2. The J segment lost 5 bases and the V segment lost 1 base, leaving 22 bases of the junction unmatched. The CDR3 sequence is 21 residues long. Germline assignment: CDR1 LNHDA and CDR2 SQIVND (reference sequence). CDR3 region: CASSIGLADITSSYRTGELFF. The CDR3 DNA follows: TGTGCCAGTAGTATAGGGCTAGCGGATATTACCAGTTCTTATCGGACCGGGGAGCTGTTTTTT.

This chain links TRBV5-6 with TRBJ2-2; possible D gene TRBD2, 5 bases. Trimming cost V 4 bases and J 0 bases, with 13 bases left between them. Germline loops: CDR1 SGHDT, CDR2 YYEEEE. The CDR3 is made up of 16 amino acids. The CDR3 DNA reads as TGTGCCAGCAGCCTCGGCCCTAGCCCGAACACCGGGGAGCTGTTTTTT. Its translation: CASSLGPSPNTGELFF. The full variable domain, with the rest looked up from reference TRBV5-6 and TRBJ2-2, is DAGVTQSPTHLIKTRGQQVTLRCSPKSGHDTVSWYQQALGQGPQFIFQYYEEEERQRGNFPDRFSGHQFPNYSSELNVNALLLGDSALYLCASSLGPSPNTGELFFGEGSRLTVL.

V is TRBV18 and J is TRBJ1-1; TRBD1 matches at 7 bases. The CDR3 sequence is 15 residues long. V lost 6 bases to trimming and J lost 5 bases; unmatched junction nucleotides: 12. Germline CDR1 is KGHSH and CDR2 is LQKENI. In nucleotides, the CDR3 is TGTGCCAGCTCTCTTAGGACAGGCCTGGGGACTGAAGCTTTCTTT. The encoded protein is CASSLRTGLGTEAFF.

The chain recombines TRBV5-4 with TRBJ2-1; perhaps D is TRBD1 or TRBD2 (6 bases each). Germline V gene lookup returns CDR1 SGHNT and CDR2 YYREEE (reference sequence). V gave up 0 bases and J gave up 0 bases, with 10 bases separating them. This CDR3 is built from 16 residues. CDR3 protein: CASSLVGGSSYNEQFF. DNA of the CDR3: TGTGCCAGCAGCTTGGTAGGGGGGAGCTCCTACAATGAGCAGTTCTTC. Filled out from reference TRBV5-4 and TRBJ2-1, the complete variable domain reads ETGVTQSPTHLIKTRGQQVTLRCSSQSGHNTVSWYQQALGQGPQFIFQYYREEENGRGNFPPRFSGLQFPNYSSELNVNALELDDSALYLCASSLVGGSSYNEQFFGPGTRLTVL.

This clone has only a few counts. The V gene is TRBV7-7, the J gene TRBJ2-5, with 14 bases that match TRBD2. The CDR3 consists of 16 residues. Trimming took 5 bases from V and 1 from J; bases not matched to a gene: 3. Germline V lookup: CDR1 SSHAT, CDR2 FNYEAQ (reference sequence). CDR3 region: CASSRGTSGGQETQYF. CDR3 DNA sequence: TGTGCCAGCAGCCGCGGGACTAGCGGGGGCCAAGAGACCCAGTACTTC.

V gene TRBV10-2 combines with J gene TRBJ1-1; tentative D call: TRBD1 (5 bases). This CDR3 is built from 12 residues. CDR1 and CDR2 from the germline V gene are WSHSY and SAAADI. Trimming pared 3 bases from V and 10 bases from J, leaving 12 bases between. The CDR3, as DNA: TGCGCCAGCAGTGATGCGGGGGTGGGAGCTTTCTTT. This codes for CASSDAGVGAFF.

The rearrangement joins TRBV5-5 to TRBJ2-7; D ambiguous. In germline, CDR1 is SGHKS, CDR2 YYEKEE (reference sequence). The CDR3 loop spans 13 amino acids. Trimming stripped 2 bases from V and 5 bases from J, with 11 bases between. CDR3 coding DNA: TGTGCCAGCAGCTTTTGGCTTACGGACGAGCAGTACTTC. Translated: CASSFWLTDEQYF.

The CDR3 coding sequence is TGTGCCAGTAGTATCGGGGCCGTAGGAGGAGCTTTCTTT. Residues: CASSIGAVGGAFF. The chain employs TRBV19 and TRBJ1-1; D is possibly TRBD1 (5 bases). Trimming pared 3 bases from V and 10 bases from J, leaving 15 bases between. CDR3 size: 13 residues. CDR1 is LNHDA, CDR2 SQIVND, per germline (reference sequence).

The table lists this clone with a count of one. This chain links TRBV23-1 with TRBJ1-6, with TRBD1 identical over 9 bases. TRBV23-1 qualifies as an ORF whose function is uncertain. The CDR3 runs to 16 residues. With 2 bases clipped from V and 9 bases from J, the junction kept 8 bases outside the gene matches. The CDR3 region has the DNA TGCGCCAGCAGTCAAGGACCGGGACAGGGTATTTCACCCCTCCACTTT. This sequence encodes CASSQGPGQGISPLHF.

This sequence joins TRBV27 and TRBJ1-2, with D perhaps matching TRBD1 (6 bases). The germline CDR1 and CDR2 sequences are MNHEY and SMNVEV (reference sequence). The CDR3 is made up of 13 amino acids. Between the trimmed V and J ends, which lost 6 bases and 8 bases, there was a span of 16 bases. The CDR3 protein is CASRGPGGGGYTF. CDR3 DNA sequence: TGTGCCAGCAGGGGGCCGGGAGGGGGAGGCTACACCTTC.

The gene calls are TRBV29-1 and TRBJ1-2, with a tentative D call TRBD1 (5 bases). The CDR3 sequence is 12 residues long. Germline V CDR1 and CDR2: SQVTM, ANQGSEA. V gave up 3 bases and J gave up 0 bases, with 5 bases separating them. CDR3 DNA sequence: TGCAGCGTTGAGACAGCTAACTATGGCTACACCTTC. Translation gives CSVETANYGYTF.

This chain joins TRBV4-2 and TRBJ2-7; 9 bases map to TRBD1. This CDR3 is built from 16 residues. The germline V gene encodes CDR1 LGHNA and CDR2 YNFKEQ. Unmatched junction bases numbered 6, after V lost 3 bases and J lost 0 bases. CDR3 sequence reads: CASSQFDRGSSYEQYF. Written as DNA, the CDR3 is TGTGCCAGCAGCCAGTTTGACAGGGGGAGCTCCTACGAGCAGTACTTC.